These 32 T cell receptor beta chains came from one sample sequenced in a study of regulatory T cells in long-lasting Graves disease. The time point: newly diagnosed GD, antithyroid drugs for less than 3 months. Researchers made the TCR library from RNA that was extracted from PBMCs. Researchers made TCR beta libraries by using iRepertoire HTBI primers and running Arm-PCR on CDR3 regions. A single record per CDR3 protein comes from TCRdb applying MiXCR to the multiplex PCR reads. Of 350,000 to 450,000 distinct CDR3 sequences in the sample, 12% were seen once. This sample also appeared in a second study, on T cells in Graves' hyperthyroidism and ophthalmopathy.

Sequencing was performed on peripheral blood mononuclear cells (PBMCs), taken at new diagnosis, from a patient treated with antithyroid drugs. These receptor sequences come from a woman aged 18-35 years with Graves disease.

There are many counts of this clonotype. The gene calls are TRBV6-5 and TRBJ1-3, with 7 bases matching TRBD1. Germline V lookup: CDR1 MNHEY, CDR2 SVGAGI. The V segment lost 3 bases and the J segment 0 bases; nucleotides outside the gene matches: 5. The CDR3 is 16 residues long. The CDR3 DNA follows: TGTGCCAGCAGTTATCTGGGACAGATCTCTGGAAACACCATATATTTT. Amino acid sequence: CASSYLGQISGNTIYF.

The chain couples TRBV7-2 to TRBJ1-4, with 7 bases matching TRBD1. The CDR3 contains 17 residues. Germline values: CDR1 SGHTA, CDR2 FQGNSA. Trimming cost V 3 bases and J 0 bases; bases outside gene matches: 7. DNA of the CDR3: TGTGCCAGCAGCTTGGGACAGCTTAGATCAACTAATGAAAAACTGTTTTTT. Translating gives CASSLGQLRSTNEKLFF.

The table lists this clonotype with many counts. The genes are TRBV11-2 and TRBJ2-5; 9 positions match TRBD1. Germline assignment: CDR1 SGHAT and CDR2 FQNNGV. The CDR3 has 17 residues. V was clipped by 1 base and J by 3 bases; unmatched bases: 9. The CDR3 coding sequence is TGTGCCAGCAGCTTAGTATCCTGGGGGGACAGGGAAGAGACCCAGTACTTC. This codes for CASSLVSWGDREETQYF.

At least ten counts were recorded for this clonotype. The V gene is TRBV20-1, the J gene TRBJ2-1; 11 nucleotides match TRBD2. Trimming removed 7 bases from V and 12 bases from J; junction bases left unmatched: 11. Germline values: CDR1 DFQATT, CDR2 SNEGSKA (reference sequence). CDR3 length equals 13 residues. CDR3 DNA sequence: TGCAGTGAGGGGACTAGCGGACTCGATTTGCAGTTCTTC. Translated, it gives CSEGTSGLDLQFF.

This clonotype appeared many times. J is TRBJ2-5 and V is TRBV14, with a tentative D call TRBD1 (6 bases). Trimming pared 1 base from V and 10 bases from J, leaving 10 bases between. CDR1 SGHDN and CDR2 FVKESK come from the germline V gene. CDR3 length: 12 amino acids. The CDR3 loop is CASSQVRGHQYF. The DNA of the CDR3 is TGTGCCAGCAGCCAAGTACGGGGACACCAGTACTTC.

The chain recombines TRBV3-2 with TRBJ1-1; the table assigns TRBD1, which was not confirmed against the DNA. TRBV3-2 is a pseudogene segment. This CDR3 has 21 amino acids. CDR3 protein: CASSQVSGSSCGGDKNTEAFF. The CDR3, as DNA: TGTGCCAGCAGCCAAGTTTCGGGGAGCTCATGCGGAGGGGACAAGAACACTGAAGCTTTCTTT.

This clonotype has a count of ten or more. This chain links TRBV11-2 with TRBJ1-2; 7 bases fit TRBD1. V was clipped by 5 bases and J by 4 bases; unmatched bases: 4. CDR3 length: 13 residues. CDR1 and CDR2 from the germline V gene are SGHAT and FQNNGV. CDR3 nucleotides: TGTGCCAGCAGCCTGGACAGGAGCTATGGCTACACCTTC. Its translation is CASSLDRSYGYTF.

This clonotype was observed at least ten times. The rearrangement links TRBV20-1 to TRBJ2-1; no definite D call. With 7 bases removed from V and 3 bases from J, the gap between germline ends came to 4 bases. From germline, CDR1 is DFQATT and CDR2 SNEGSKA (reference sequence). The CDR3 sequence is 10 residues long. This chain's CDR3 is CSVRYNEQFF. The CDR3, as DNA: TGCAGTGTACGCTACAATGAGCAGTTCTTC.

This chain connects TRBV3-1 to TRBJ2-1; 14 nucleotides match TRBD2. V dropped 4 bases and J dropped 5; count of bases not matched to a gene: 7. The CDR3 runs 17 residues. Germline V lookup: CDR1 LGHDT, CDR2 YNNKEL (reference sequence). The CDR3 spells CASSPTPGLAGDNEQFF. The CDR3 DNA is TGTGCCAGCAGCCCTACGCCGGGACTAGCGGGGGACAATGAGCAGTTCTTC.

This clonotype was detected many times. This chain joins TRBV30 and TRBJ2-7; D gene ambiguous. The V and J ends lost 2 bases and 2 bases respectively, with 7 bases between them. The V gene's germline CDR1 is GTSNPN and CDR2 SVGIG (reference sequence). This CDR3 contains 12 residues. CDR3 sequence: CAWSLEAYEQYF. CDR3 sequence (DNA): TGTGCCTGGAGTTTAGAGGCCTACGAGCAGTACTTC.

This clonotype was seen at least ten times. The rearrangement uses TRBV19 and TRBJ2-5, with TRBD2 matching over 9 bases. The V segment lost 5 bases and the J segment 0 bases; nucleotides outside the gene matches: 1. The CDR3 sequence is 14 residues long. The germline CDR1 and CDR2 sequences are LNHDA and SQIVND (reference sequence). CDR3 in amino acids: CASSQREDQETQYF. Here the CDR3 DNA reads TGTGCCAGTAGTCAGCGGGAGGACCAAGAGACCCAGTACTTC.

This chain joins TRBV7-3 and TRBJ1-2; 8 bases match TRBD1. CDR1 SGHTA and CDR2 FQGTGA come from the germline V gene. Trimming at V came to 3 bases and at J to 8 bases, leaving 5 bases not matched to a gene. This CDR3 contains 13 residues. The CDR3 reads CASSFDRGNGYTF. The CDR3, as DNA: TGTGCCAGCAGCTTCGACAGGGGAAACGGCTACACCTTC. The full variable domain, in which reference TRBV7-3 and TRBJ1-2 provide the parts outside the CDR3, is GAGVSQTPSNKVTEKGKYVELRCDPISGHTALYWYRQSLGQGPEFLIYFQGTGAADDSGLPNDRFFAVRPEGSVSTLKIQRTERGDSAVYLCASSFDRGNGYTFGSGTRLTVV.

This clonotype showed up many times. This chain connects TRBV9 to TRBJ2-5; TRBD1 is a possible D gene (5 bases). Trimming removed 0 bases at V and 1 base at J, with 13 bases between. This CDR3 has 16 amino acids. Germline CDR1 SGDLS, CDR2 YYNGEE. CDR3 residues: CASSVAAGKSQETQYF. CDR3 sequence (DNA): TGTGCCAGCAGCGTAGCTGCAGGGAAGTCCCAAGAGACCCAGTACTTC.

This clonotype was counted ten times or more. The genes are TRBV7-2 and TRBJ1-3; a weak D match, TRBD1 (6 bases). CDR3 length: 18 residues. Germline V gene data show CDR1 as SGHTA and CDR2 as FQGNSA. The V gene lost 5 bases and the J gene lost 0 bases, with 20 bases spanning the gap. DNA of the CDR3: TGTGCCAGCAGCCCAGACCGGATAACAGGGAACTCTGGAAACACCATATATTTT. Protein sequence: CASSPDRITGNSGNTIYF. The whole variable domain, filled in from reference TRBV7-2 and TRBJ1-3, reads GAGVSQSPSNKVTEKGKDVELRCDPISGHTALYWYRQSLGQGLEFLIYFQGNSAPDKSGLPSDRFSAERTGGSVSTLTIQRTQQEDSAVYLCASSPDRITGNSGNTIYFGEGSWLTVV.

This clonotype was counted many times. This chain links TRBV7-2 with TRBJ1-5, with a tentative D call TRBD1 (6 bases). Germline CDR1 and CDR2: SGHTA and FQGNSA. V was clipped by 6 bases and J by 0 bases, with 9 bases between them. The CDR3 is 14 amino acids. CDR3 sequence (DNA): TGTGCCAGCAGACCGGACAGTAGCAATCAGCCCCAGCATTTT. Protein sequence: CASRPDSSNQPQHF.

There are many counts of this clonotype. This rearrangement joins TRBV12-3 or TRBV12-4 to TRBJ2-5, with D possibly called TRBD1 or TRBD2 (6 bases each). Trimming took off 3 bases at V and 5 bases at J, with 16 bases between the two ends. The CDR3 loop spans 15 amino acids. The CDR3 DNA reads as TGTGCCAGCAGTTTGTGGTTCGGGGGCGGGGAGACCCAGTACTTC. It is translated as CASSLWFGGGETQYF.

This clonotype was observed a handful of times. This chain uses TRBV20-1 with TRBJ2-1, with 9 bases that match TRBD2. The J segment lost 0 bases and the V segment lost 2 bases, leaving 5 bases of the junction unmatched. Germline V gives CDR1 DFQATT, CDR2 SNEGSKA (reference sequence). The CDR3 spans 16 residues. CDR3 protein: CSARLAGYLSYNEQFF. CDR3 sequence (DNA): TGCAGTGCTAGACTAGCGGGATACCTCTCCTACAATGAGCAGTTCTTC.

This clonotype has at least ten counts. Here the CDR3 reads CAWRAGGPYNEQFF. The CDR3, as DNA: TGTGCCTGGAGGGCGGGAGGGCCCTACAATGAGCAGTTCTTC. The rearrangement uses TRBV30 and TRBJ2-1, with TRBD2 matching over 9 bases. The CDR3 extends over 14 amino acids. CDR1 is GTSNPN and CDR2 is SVGIG in the germline V gene (reference sequence). Losses at the gene ends were 3 bases for V and 2 bases for J; bases not matched to a gene: 2.

This clonotype appeared many times. V and J are TRBV28 and TRBJ2-7; TRBD1 might be the D (6 bases). Between the trimmed V and J ends, which lost 2 bases and 3 bases, there was a span of 20 bases. The CDR3 consists of 17 residues. The germline gives CDR1 MDHEN, CDR2 SYDVKM. In nucleotides, the CDR3 is TGTGCCAGCAGTTTACCCAATTCCGGGACAACCTACTACGAGCAGTACTTC. It is translated as CASSLPNSGTTYYEQYF.

This clonotype appeared a few times. The chain links TRBV5-5 to TRBJ2-7; D not certain. V was cut by 1 base and J by 5 bases, with 4 bases left in between. The germline CDR1 and CDR2 sequences are SGHKS and YYEKEE (reference sequence). The CDR3 is made up of 11 amino acids. The CDR3 nucleotides read TGTGCCAGCAGCTTGAGGGACGAGCAGTACGTC. Its protein product is CASSLRDEQYV.

Many counts were recorded for this clonotype. This chain joins TRBV30 and TRBJ1-6; D gene unclear. V was clipped by 2 bases and J by 8 bases, with 10 bases between them. Germline V gene lookup returns CDR1 GTSNPN and CDR2 SVGIG (reference sequence). The CDR3 is 13 amino acids. The CDR3 nucleotides read TGTGCCTGGAGTTCAATGATTTATTCACCCCTCCACTTT. It is translated as CAWSSMIYSPLHF.

This chain joins TRBV11-3 and TRBJ2-3; 9 nucleotides agree with TRBD1. The CDR3 is 15 residues long. Germline values: CDR1 SGHNT, CDR2 YENEEA. V trimming: 5 bases; J trimming: 8 bases; junction bases outside the gene matches: 11. CDR3 region: CASSPTGGPVGTQYF. DNA of the CDR3: TGTGCCAGCAGCCCAACAGGGGGCCCGGTGGGTACGCAGTATTTT.

This chain links TRBV13 with TRBJ1-3; 7 nucleotides match TRBD1. Trimming took 3 bases from V and 3 from J; bases not matched to a gene: 2. The CDR3 length is 14 residues. CDR1 and CDR2 from the germline V gene are PRHDT and FYEKMQ (reference sequence). CDR3 protein: CASSFNRGGNTIYF. DNA of the CDR3: TGTGCCAGCAGCTTTAACAGGGGTGGAAACACCATATATTTT.

Note on this clonotype: A much larger clone differs by one base, so this may be a read error. The J gene is TRBJ2-7, the V gene TRBV3-1; 8 nucleotides agree with TRBD2. The CDR3 extends over 16 amino acids. CDR1 is LGHDT and CDR2 is YNNKEL in the germline V gene (reference sequence). CDR3 sequence reads: CASTQVGAGDPHEQYF. CDR3 nucleotides: TGTGCCAGCACCCAAGTTGGAGCGGGAGACCCCCACGAGCAGTACTTC.

This clonotype came up a few times. The chain combines TRBV4-1 with TRBJ1-2; TRBD1 matches at 7 bases. This CDR3 has 14 amino acids. V shed 2 bases, J shed 3 bases, and the junction held 3 bases outside the gene matches. CDR1 is MGHRA and CDR2 is YSYEKL in the germline V gene. The CDR3 sequence is CASSQRQGDYGYTF. In DNA, the CDR3 is TGCGCCAGCAGCCAACGACAGGGCGACTATGGCTACACCTTC.

The V gene is TRBV4-3, the J gene TRBJ2-2, with TRBD2 identical over 9 bases. CDR3 length: 18 residues. Trimming cost V 1 base and J 1 base; bases outside gene matches: 7. Germline V gives CDR1 LGHNA, CDR2 YSLEER. The CDR3 loop reads CASSQVEGLAKNTGELFF. CDR3 bases: TGCGCCAGCAGCCAAGTAGAAGGACTAGCGAAGAACACCGGGGAGCTGTTTTTT.

Only a few counts were recorded for this clonotype. The genes are TRBV7-9 and TRBJ1-6, with 7 bases aligning to TRBD1. V lost 6 bases to trimming and J lost 6 bases; unmatched junction nucleotides: 17. This CDR3 has 18 amino acids. Germline CDR1 reads SEHNR; CDR2 reads FQNEAQ (reference sequence). The CDR3, as DNA: TGTGCCAGCAGTTCAGTACCGAAACCGGGACAGATTAATTCACCCCTCCACTTT. Translation: CASSSVPKPGQINSPLHF.

This clonotype showed up many times. V usage is TRBV7-9 and J usage is TRBJ2-1, with 11 bases lining up with TRBD2. The CDR3 is 16 amino acids. The J segment lost 0 bases and the V segment lost 8 bases, leaving 6 bases of the junction unmatched. Per germline, CDR1 SEHNR and CDR2 FQNEAQ (reference sequence). In DNA form, the CDR3 reads TGTGCCAGCGGTCCGGGACTAGCGGTCTCCTACAATGAGCAGTTCTTC. Translated: CASGPGLAVSYNEQFF.

Many counts were recorded for this clonotype. This chain connects TRBV11-2 to TRBJ2-3, with 10 bases identical to TRBD2. With 1 base clipped from V and 3 bases from J, the junction kept 10 bases outside the gene matches. This CDR3 is 18 amino acids long. CDR1 and CDR2 (germline): SGHAT, FQNNGV. The CDR3 coding sequence is TGTGCCAGCAGCTTAGTGGCGAGAGCGGGAGGGCCGACAGATACGCAGTATTTT. This translates into CASSLVARAGGPTDTQYF.

This clonotype turned up a few times. The chain carries TRBV5-1 and TRBJ2-1, with 8 bases lining up with TRBD2. The germline gives CDR1 SGHRS, CDR2 YFSETQ. This CDR3 comprises 15 residues. Unmatched junction bases numbered 1, after V lost 0 bases and J lost 2 bases. CDR3 nucleotide sequence: TGCGCCAGCAGCTTGGGGGGACTAGCCTACAATGAGCAGTTCTTC. This encodes CASSLGGLAYNEQFF.

This clonotype appeared a single time. This clone may be a read error of a much larger clone one base away. The conserved phenylalanine or tryptophan is not found at the CDR3 terminus, so this likely reflects a read error. The CDR3 reads CASSSTPGQRYEQYL. Here the CDR3 DNA reads TGTGCCAGCAGCTCCACTCCGGGACAAAGGTACGAGCAGTACCTC. The chain combines TRBV7-8 with TRBJ2-7; D possibly corresponds to TRBD1 (6 bases). Trimming took off 4 bases at V and 4 bases at J, with 17 bases between the two ends. The CDR3 sequence is 15 residues long. Germline CDR1 is SGHVS and CDR2 is FQNEAQ.

This clonotype was observed many times. V gene TRBV6-1 combines with J gene TRBJ2-2; 11 nucleotides line up with TRBD2. The germline CDR1 and CDR2 sequences are MNHNS and SASEGT. There are 19 residues in the CDR3. V trimming: 5 bases; J trimming: 6 bases; junction bases outside the gene matches: 17. The CDR3 loop is CASSPGSSGGFGLAGELFF. For the CDR3, the DNA is TGTGCCAGCAGTCCCGGATCTAGCGGGGGGTTCGGTCTCGCCGGGGAGCTGTTTTTT.